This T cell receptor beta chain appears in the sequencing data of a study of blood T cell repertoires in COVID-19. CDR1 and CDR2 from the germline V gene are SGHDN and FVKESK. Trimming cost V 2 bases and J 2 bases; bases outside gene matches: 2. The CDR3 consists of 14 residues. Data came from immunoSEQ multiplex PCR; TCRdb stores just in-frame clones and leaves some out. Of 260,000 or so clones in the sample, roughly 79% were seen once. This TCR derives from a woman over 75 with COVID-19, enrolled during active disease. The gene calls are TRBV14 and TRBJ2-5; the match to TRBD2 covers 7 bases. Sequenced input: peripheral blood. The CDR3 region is CASSQQRGQETQYF. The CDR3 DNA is TGTGCCAGCAGCCAACAGCGGGGACAAGAGACCCAGTACTTC.